The rows below give T cell receptor beta chains drawn from one sample of a study of vaccination and CD4 T cells after COVID-19. Their recognized antigens are unknown. TCRdb independently ran MiXCR on the PCR reads; one entry per CDR3 protein. The repertoire consists of some 15,000 distinct CDR3 sequences, with 65% to 80% occurring once and the leading ten covering roughly 11%. Sequenced material: CD4+ T cells from blood, cultured in vitro. The receptors come from a human donor who had recovered from COVID-19. Each CDR3 is given with its conserved first and last residue. The D gene is left open where the match is weak. A clone size is listed for some rows: how often the clone was seen (once, few, many), or a class if it is expanded.

clone size,D gene,J gene,V gene,CDR3 protein,CDR3 DNA
-,TRBD2,TRBJ2-5,TRBV6-5,CASSYGAGVRGETQYF,TGTGCCAGCAGTTACGGGGCGGGAGTAAGAGGAGAGACCCAGTACTTC
-,-,TRBJ1-2,TRBV6-2/TRBV6-3,CASSFHPGGYTF,TGTGCCAGCAGTTTTCACCCCGGGGGCTACACCTTC
-,-,TRBJ2-7,TRBV5-1,CASSFDRSGGVDF,TGCGCCAGCAGCTTCGACAGGTCCGGGGGAGTGGACTTC
-,-,TRBJ1-2,TRBV7-3,CASSTSLGGPSGYTF,TGTGCCAGCAGCACCTCCCTGGGGGGGCCGAGTGGCTACACCTTC
-,-,TRBJ1-5,TRBV6-1,CASLYRAEVNQPQHF,TGTGCCAGCTTGTACAGGGCAGAAGTCAATCAGCCCCAGCATTTT
-,-,TRBJ1-2,TRBV2,CASSARTRVGGYTF,TGTGCCAGCAGTGCCAGAACACGGGTCGGGGGCTACACCTTC
-,-,TRBJ2-7,TRBV7-9,CASSLTGYEQYF,TGTGCCAGCAGCTTGACAGGTTACGAGCAGTACTTC
-,-,TRBJ2-1,TRBV19,CASSPRGGLGQFF,TGTGCCAGTAGTCCCCGGGGAGGATTAGGGCAGTTCTTC
-,-,TRBJ1-6,TRBV4-1,CASSPWTADTYNSPLHF,TGCGCCAGCAGCCCATGGACAGCCGATACCTATAATTCACCCCTCCACTTT
-,-,TRBJ2-7,TRBV20-1,CSASGVAYEQYF,TGCAGTGCTAGCGGGGTCGCCTACGAGCAGTACTTC
-,-,TRBJ1-3,TRBV28,CASRPTASGNTIYF,TGTGCCAGCAGACCTACAGCGTCTGGAAACACCATATATTTT
-,TRBD2,TRBJ2-3,TRBV9,CASSGEREWVTDTQYF,TGTGCCAGCAGCGGTGAGCGGGAGTGGGTCACAGATACGCAGTATTTT
few,-,TRBJ2-1,TRBV9,CASSVLEGNEQFF,TGTGCCAGCAGCGTCTTAGAAGGCAATGAGCAGTTCTTC
-,-,TRBJ2-5,TRBV20-1,CSAVAGQLKETQYF,TGCAGTGCTGTAGCGGGACAGCTAAAAGAGACCCAGTACTTC
-,-,TRBJ1-1,TRBV19,CASSIEYGGRFTEAFF,TGTGCCAGTAGTATAGAATATGGCGGTCGGTTCACTGAAGCTTTCTTT
-,-,TRBJ1-1,TRBV28,CASSPLWTDTEAFF,TGTGCCAGCAGCCCCCTATGGACTGACACTGAAGCTTTCTTT
-,-,TRBJ2-7,TRBV6-1,CASTLRTLSYEQYF,TGTGCCAGCACCCTGAGGACACTCTCCTACGAGCAGTACTTC
once,TRBD2,TRBJ2-1,TRBV6-2/TRBV6-3,CASSFWTSGTYNEQFF,TGTGCCAGCAGTTTCTGGACTAGCGGGACCTACAATGAGCAGTTCTTC
-,-,TRBJ1-5,TRBV6-4,CASSDSTAGGQPQHF,TGTGCCAGCAGTGACTCCACAGCTGGGGGTCAGCCCCAGCATTTT
-,-,TRBJ1-2,TRBV20-1,CSARDARGANYGYTF,TGCAGTGCTAGAGATGCACGGGGAGCTAACTATGGCTACACCTTC
-,TRBD1,TRBJ1-5,TRBV5-1,CADPGTGGGLPQHF,TGCGCCGATCCTGGGACAGGGGGCGGACTGCCCCAGCATTTT
-,TRBD2,TRBJ2-5,TRBV20-1,CSAPRAGGKETQYF,TGCAGTGCTCCCCGGGCGGGGGGGAAAGAGACCCAGTACTTC
-,-,TRBJ2-2,TRBV7-2,CASSYASNTGELFF,TGTGCCAGCAGTTATGCCTCGAACACCGGGGAGCTGTTTTTT
-,TRBD1,TRBJ1-2,TRBV7-2,CASSFQGTAYGYTF,TGTGCCAGCAGCTTCCAGGGGACAGCATATGGCTACACCTTC
-,TRBD2,TRBJ2-7,TRBV7-6,CASSLVPPLAGSLYEQYF,TGTGCCAGCAGCTTAGTTCCCCCGCTAGCGGGATCTCTCTACGAGCAGTACTTC
-,-,TRBJ2-1,TRBV19,CASSIAGVYNEQFF,TGTGCCAGTAGTATAGCCGGGGTATACAATGAGCAGTTCTTC
-,TRBD1,TRBJ1-6,TRBV20-1,CSAREDRAVAPLHF,TGCAGTGCTAGAGAGGACAGGGCGGTGGCACCCCTCCACTTT
few,-,TRBJ2-7,TRBV11-3,CASSRGEGHEQYF,TGTGCCAGCAGCCGGGGAGAGGGTCACGAGCAGTACTTC
few,-,TRBJ1-1,TRBV27,CASSLGGLLAPTEAFF,TGTGCCAGCAGTTTAGGGGGACTCCTGGCCCCCACTGAAGCTTTCTTT
-,-,TRBJ2-7,TRBV14,CASSQDLGGSYEQYF,TGTGCCAGCAGCCAAGATTTGGGGGGATCCTACGAGCAGTACTTC
-,-,TRBJ1-5,TRBV6-1,CASNSGGQPQHF,TGTGCCAGCAATTCGGGGGGCCAGCCCCAGCATTTT
-,-,TRBJ1-6,TRBV7-3,CASTNQTSMYLCASREGRSPLHF,-
-,-,TRBJ1-4,TRBV28,CASSLWGKGEKLFF,TGTGCCAGCAGTTTATGGGGTAAAGGCGAAAAACTGTTTTTT
-,TRBD1,TRBJ2-5,TRBV12-3/TRBV12-4,CASKATGGFGTQYF,TGTGCCAGCAAGGCCACAGGGGGATTTGGGACCCAGTACTTC
few,-,TRBJ1-6,TRBV11-2,CASRPRSYNSPLHF,TGTGCCAGCCGCCCCCGGTCGTATAATTCACCCCTCCACTTT
-,TRBD1,TRBJ2-7,TRBV28,CASSRDRVHYEQYF,TGTGCCAGCAGCCGGGACAGGGTACACTACGAGCAGTACTTC
-,-,TRBJ2-1,TRBV24-1,CATSDLIRPNNEQFF,TGTGCCACCAGTGATCTAATCCGACCCAACAATGAGCAGTTCTTC
-,-,TRBJ1-1,TRBV10-1,CASRTDGAFF,TGCGCCAGCAGGACGGATGGGGCTTTCTTT
-,TRBD1,TRBJ1-2,TRBV7-3,CASSERQGGYGYTF,TGTGCCAGCAGCGAAAGACAGGGCGGTTATGGCTACACCTTC
few,-,TRBJ2-2,TRBV19,CAGRGQNTGELFF,TGTGCCGGGCGAGGACAGAACACCGGGGAGCTGTTTTTT
few,-,TRBJ2-6,TRBV24-1,CATSDPLFPGPGANVLTF,TGTGCCACCAGTGATCCCCTTTTCCCGGGGCCTGGGGCCAACGTCCTGACTTTC
-,-,TRBJ1-1,TRBV15,CATSRDGPLNTEAFF,TGTGCCACCAGCAGAGATGGCCCCTTGAACACTGAAGCTTTCTTT
-,-,TRBJ1-1,TRBV9,CASSVEGLLLTEAFF,TGTGCCAGCAGCGTAGAAGGACTCCTCCTCACTGAAGCTTTCTTT
-,-,TRBJ1-1,TRBV2,CASSVGYQGGTEAFF,TGTGCCAGCAGCGTGGGGTACCAAGGGGGCACTGAAGCTTTCTTT
-,TRBD1,TRBJ1-5,TRBV7-6,CASSLGQGSGSNQPQHF,TGTGCCAGCAGCTTGGGACAGGGCTCAGGTAGCAATCAGCCCCAGCATTTT
once,-,TRBJ2-7,TRBV28,CASGGYRYEQYF,TGTGCCAGCGGGGGATATCGCTACGAGCAGTACTTC
-,TRBD2,TRBJ2-3,TRBV6-2/TRBV6-3,CASSPWTSASDTQYF,TGTGCCAGCAGCCCCTGGACTAGCGCCTCAGATACGCAGTATTTT